This T cell receptor beta chain was found in a study of cytomegalovirus exposure and HLA in healthy donors. In the study overall: Drawn from HLA-typed donors, 80 million to 95 million unique TCRs were held in an early data release.

With regard to this clone: Its antigen is unidentified.

The CDR3 contains 13 residues. Germline CDR1 LNHDA, CDR2 SQIVND (reference sequence). V gave up 5 bases and J gave up 3 bases; unmatched junction bases: 3. The study, taken as a whole, reports: A previous analysis found most TCR beta V segments productive roughly 87% or roughly 30% of the time.

It was healthy bone marrow donors who served as donors. Amplification used 60 Vbeta primers and 13 Jbeta primers. Authors' data handling: An analysis performed later counted roughly 79 million unique TCR beta chains (roughly 11 million of them shared). Measured with immunoSEQ multiplex PCR; TCRdb has only the in-frame clones, and not every one. D and trimming were read from the DNA, whereas the V and J calls and clone size are those reported in that table. The sample holds roughly 160,000 clones, about 77% seen once. Source material: PBMCs. This chain uses TRBV19 with TRBJ2-5; TRBD1 agrees at 7 bases. The source is a man aged 30 to 45 in good health and CMV-seronegative. This CDR3 reads CASSRTGKETQYF. CDR3 in DNA: TGTGCCAGTAGTCGGACAGGCAAAGAGACCCAGTACTTC.